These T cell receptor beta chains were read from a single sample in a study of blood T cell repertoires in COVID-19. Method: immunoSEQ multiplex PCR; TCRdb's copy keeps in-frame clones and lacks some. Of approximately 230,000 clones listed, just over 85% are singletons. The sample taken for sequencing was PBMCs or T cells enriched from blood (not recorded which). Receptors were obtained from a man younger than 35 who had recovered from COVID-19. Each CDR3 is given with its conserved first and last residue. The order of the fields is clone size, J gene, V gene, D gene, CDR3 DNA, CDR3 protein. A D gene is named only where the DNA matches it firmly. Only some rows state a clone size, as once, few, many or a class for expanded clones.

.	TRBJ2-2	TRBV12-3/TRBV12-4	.	TGTGCCAGCAGTTTACAGTCAACCGGGGAGCTGTTTTTT	CASSLQSTGELFF
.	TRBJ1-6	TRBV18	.	TGTGCCAGCTCACCTCAAGGACTGTTCAGCTCCTATAATTCACCCCTCCACTTT	CASSPQGLFSSYNSPLHF
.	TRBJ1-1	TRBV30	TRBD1	TGTGCCTGGAGTGTTCTGGGACAGGTTACTGAAGCTTTCTTT	CAWSVLGQVTEAFF
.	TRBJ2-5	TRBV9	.	TGTGCCAGCAGCGGATCAGGGTTTCAAGAGACCCAGTACTTC	CASSGSGFQETQYF
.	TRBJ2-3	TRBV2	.	TGTGCCAGCAGTACTTATACGCAGTATTTT	CASSTYTQYF
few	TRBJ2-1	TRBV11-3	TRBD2	TGTGCCAGCAGCTTAGGGACTAGCGGGGGGGCCAATGAGCAGTTCTTC	CASSLGTSGGANEQFF
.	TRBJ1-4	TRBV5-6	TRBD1	TGTGCCAGCAGCTGGACAGGGGGTGGGGAAAAACTGTTTTTT	CASSWTGGGEKLFF
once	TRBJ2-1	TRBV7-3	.	TGTGCCAGCAGCCTTCAGGGGGGTATTTACAATGAGCAGTTCTTC	CASSLQGGIYNEQFF
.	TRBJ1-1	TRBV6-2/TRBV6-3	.	.	CASSSSLEGENTEAFF
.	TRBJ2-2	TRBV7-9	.	TGTGCCAGCAAACAGCCCGAGTGGTCCGGGGAGCTGTTTTTT	CASKQPEWSGELFF
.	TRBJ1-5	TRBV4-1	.	TGCGCCAGCAGCCAACTCTTCAGGGAACTGAATCAGCCCCAGCATTTT	CASSQLFRELNQPQHF
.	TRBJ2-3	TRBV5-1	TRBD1	TGCGCCAGCAGCTTCGGGACAGGGGCAGATACGCAGTATTTT	CASSFGTGADTQYF
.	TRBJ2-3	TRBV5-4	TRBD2	TGTGCCAGCAGCTTGGGGGCGGGGGGGAGTACAGATACGCAGTATTTT	CASSLGAGGSTDTQYF
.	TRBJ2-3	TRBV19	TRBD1	TGTGCCAGTAGTATTGAGGGGGCGGCTTACCGACGCGATACGCAGTATTTT	CASSIEGAAYRRDTQYF
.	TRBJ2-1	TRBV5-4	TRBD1	TGTGCCAGCAGGAACAGGGGGGCTTCCTGGAATGAGCAGTTCTTC	CASRNRGASWNEQFF
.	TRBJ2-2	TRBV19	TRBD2	TGTGCCAGTACCTCGGGACTACTCGAAACCGGGGAGCTGTTTTTT	CASTSGLLETGELFF
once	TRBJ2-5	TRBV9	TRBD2	TGTGCCAGCAGCCTTCACGGACTAGCGAGTGAGACCCAGTACTTC	CASSLHGLASETQYF
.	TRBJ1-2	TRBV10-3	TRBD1	TGTGCCATCAGTGGGACAGGCCGCAACTATGGCTACACCTTC	CAISGTGRNYGYTF
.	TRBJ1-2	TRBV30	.	TGTGCCTGGAGTGTTATCCCTCCGGGACATAACTATGGCTACACCTTC	CAWSVIPPGHNYGYTF
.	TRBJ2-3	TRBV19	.	TGTGCCAGTACCCGTAGCGGTACTAGCACAGATACGCAGTATTTT	CASTRSGTSTDTQYF
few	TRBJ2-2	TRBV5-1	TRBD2	TGCGCCAGCAGTTCACTAGCGGGAGGGCCCGGGGAGCTGTTTTTT	CASSSLAGGPGELFF
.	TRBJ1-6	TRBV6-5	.	TGTGCCAGCAGTTACTCCAGAGGCTCCTATAATTCACCCCTCCACTTT	CASSYSRGSYNSPLHF
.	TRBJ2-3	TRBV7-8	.	TGTGCCAGCTCCCGGGGGACAGATACGCAGTATTTT	CASSRGTDTQYF
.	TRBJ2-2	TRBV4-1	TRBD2	TGCGCCAGCAGCAACCGGGCTAGCGGGGGGTACACCGGGGAGCTGTTTTTT	CASSNRASGGYTGELFF
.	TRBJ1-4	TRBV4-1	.	TGCGCCAGCAGCCAATATCCGGGATCGGAAAAACTGTTTTTT	CASSQYPGSEKLFF
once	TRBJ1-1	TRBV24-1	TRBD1	TGTGCCACCAGTGATTCCCCGGGTGGACAGGGAAACACTGAAGCTTTCTTT	CATSDSPGGQGNTEAFF
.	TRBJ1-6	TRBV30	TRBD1	TGTGCCTGGACCGTACAGGGGGCTGATTCACCCCTCCACTTT	CAWTVQGADSPLHF
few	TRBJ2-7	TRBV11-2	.	TGTGCCAGCAGCTTAGGACATGGACAATTCGAGCAGTACTTC	CASSLGHGQFEQYF
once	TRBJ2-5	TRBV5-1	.	TGCGCCAGCAGCTTGGCCGAGAGCCAAGAGACCCAGTACTTC	CASSLAESQETQYF
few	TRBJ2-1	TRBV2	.	TGTGCCAGCAGTCTATACAATGAGCAGTTCTTC	CASSLYNEQFF
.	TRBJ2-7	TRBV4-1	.	TGCGCCAGCAGCCAAGATCAAGGGCAGGGGCGCCTGGGGGAGCAGTACTTC	CASSQDQGQGRLGEQYF
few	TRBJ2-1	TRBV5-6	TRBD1	TGTGCCAGCAGCCAGGGACAGGTACCCTACAATGAGCAGTTCTTC	CASSQGQVPYNEQFF
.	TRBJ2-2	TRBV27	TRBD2	TGTGCCAGCAGTTTATGGATAGCGGGGGGTCTCACCGGGGAGCTGTTTTTT	CASSLWIAGGLTGELFF
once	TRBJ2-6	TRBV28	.	TGTGCCAGCGGCAGCGGCGGGACCAACGTCCTGACTTTC	CASGSGGTNVLTF
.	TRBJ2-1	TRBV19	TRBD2	TGTGCCAGTAGGGAGTTAGCGGGAGAAGGCTCCTACAATGAGCAGTTCTTC	CASRELAGEGSYNEQFF
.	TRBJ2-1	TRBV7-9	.	TGTGCCAGCAGCCCGGGACTTAGCGTCTACAATGAGCAGTTCTTC	CASSPGLSVYNEQFF
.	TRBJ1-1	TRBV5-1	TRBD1	TGCGCCAGCAGCCCCGGGACAGGGGGCTGGAACACTGAAGCTTTCTTT	CASSPGTGGWNTEAFF
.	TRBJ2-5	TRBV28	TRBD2	TGTGCCAGCACTCTAGCGGGAGGCCCTCAAGAGACCCAGTACTTC	CASTLAGGPQETQYF
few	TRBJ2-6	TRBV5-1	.	TGCGCCAGCAGCGCCTCAGGGTTTGCTGGGGCCAACGTCCTGACTTTC	CASSASGFAGANVLTF
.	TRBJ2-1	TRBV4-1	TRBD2	TGCGCCAGCAGCCCCGGACGTGGCGGGGGGGCGGATGAGCAGTTCTTC	CASSPGRGGGADEQFF
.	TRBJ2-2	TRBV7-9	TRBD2	TGTGCCAGCAGCTTCGACGCGGGAGACACCGGGGAGCTGTTTTTT	CASSFDAGDTGELFF
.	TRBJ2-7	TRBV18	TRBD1	TGTGCCAGCTCAAAACCCGGGACAGGTTCCTACGAGCAGTACTTC	CASSKPGTGSYEQYF
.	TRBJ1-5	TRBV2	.	TGTGCCAGCAGTGGGGAGGCCTCAGGCAATCAGCCCCAGCATTTT	CASSGEASGNQPQHF
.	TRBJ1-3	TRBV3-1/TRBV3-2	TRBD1	TGTGCCAGCAGCCTTTTCAATGACAGGGCTGGAAACACCATATATTTT	CASSLFNDRAGNTIYF
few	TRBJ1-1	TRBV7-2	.	TGTGCCAGCAGCTTTAACTTGGGCCCATATGAAGCTTTCTTT	CASSFNLGPYEAFF
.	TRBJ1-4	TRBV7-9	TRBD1	TGTGCCAGCACCGTCGGGACAGGGCCTGAAAAACTGTTTTTT	CASTVGTGPEKLFF
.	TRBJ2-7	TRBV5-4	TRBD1	TGTGCCAGCAGTAGGACAGGGGGTGAGCAGTACTTC	CASSRTGGEQYF
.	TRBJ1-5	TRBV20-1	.	TGCAGTGCTAGTGGGAGGGAAAGTCAGCCCCAGCATTTT	CSASGRESQPQHF